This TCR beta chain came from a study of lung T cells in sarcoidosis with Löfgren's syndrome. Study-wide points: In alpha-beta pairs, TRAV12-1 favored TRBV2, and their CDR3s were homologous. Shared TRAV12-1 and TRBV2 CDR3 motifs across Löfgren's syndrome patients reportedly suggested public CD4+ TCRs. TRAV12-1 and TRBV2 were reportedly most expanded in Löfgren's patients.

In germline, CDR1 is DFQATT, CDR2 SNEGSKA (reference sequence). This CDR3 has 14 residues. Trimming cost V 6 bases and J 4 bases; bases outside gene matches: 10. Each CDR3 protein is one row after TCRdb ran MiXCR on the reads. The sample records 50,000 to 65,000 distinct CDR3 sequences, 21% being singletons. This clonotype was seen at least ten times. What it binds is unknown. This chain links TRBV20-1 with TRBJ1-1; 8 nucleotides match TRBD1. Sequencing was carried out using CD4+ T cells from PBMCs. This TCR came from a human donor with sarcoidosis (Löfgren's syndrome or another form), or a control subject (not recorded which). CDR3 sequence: CSAHSRGLGTEAFF. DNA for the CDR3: TGCAGTGCCCACTCCAGGGGGCTAGGCACTGAAGCTTTCTTT.